The present TCR beta chain was sequenced within a study of patients and donors after allogeneic stem cell transplantation. TCRdb analysed the RT-PCR reads with MiXCR anew, one entry per CDR3 protein. The table lists approximately 200,000 distinct CDR3 sequences, around an eighth of them singletons. The CDR3 is made up of 17 amino acids. V lost 7 bases to trimming and J lost 1 base; unmatched junction nucleotides: 12. Germline V gene data show CDR1 as SEHNR and CDR2 as FQNEAQ (reference sequence). This clonotype was seen ten or more times. V and J are TRBV7-9 and TRBJ2-1; the match to TRBD2 covers 8 bases. The TCR comes from a human donor who was either an allogeneic HSCT recipient or a stem cell or donor lymphocyte infusion donor (not recorded which). It is not recorded whose cells these are; they may come from a transplant donor. The sequenced sample was blood, either unsorted or a sorted T cell fraction (not recorded which). The CDR3 region has the DNA TGTGCCAGCAACTCCTGGGCGGGGGGCGCTTCCTACAATGAGCAGTTCTTC. This translates into CASNSWAGGASYNEQFF. The whole variable domain, filled in from reference TRBV7-9 and TRBJ2-1, reads DTGVSQNPRHKITKRGQNVTFRCDPISEHNRLYWYRQTLGQGPEFLTYFQNEAQLEKSRLLSDRFSAERPKGSFSTLEIQRTEQGDSAMYLCASNSWAGGASYNEQFFGPGTRLTVL.